This is a list of T cell receptor beta chains from one sample in a study of blood T cells in healthy people across ages. Each CDR3 protein is one row after TCRdb ran MiXCR on the 5' RACE reads. In the table there are about 280,000 distinct CDR3 sequences, roughly 26% of which are singletons. The sample consisted of blood. These receptors were obtained from a woman in her 70s in good health. Both conserved end residues are part of each CDR3. The D gene is left open where the match is weak. For some rows the clone size is stated as once, few or many, or as a class when expanded; others skip it.

d_gene	abundance	j_gene	v_gene	CDR3nt	CDR3aa
.	few	TRBJ1-1	TRBV7-9	TGTGCCAGCAGCCCCGGACAGTTTGAAGCTTTCTTT	CASSPGQFEAFF
.	once	TRBJ2-1	TRBV20-1	TGCAGTGCTAGAGATGGGAGGAAGCCTACAATGAGCGAGCAGTTCTTC	CSARDGRKPTMSEQFF
.	.	TRBJ2-2	TRBV12-3/TRBV12-4	TGTGCCAGCAGTCCTATGGGAACCGGGGAGCTGTTTTTT	CASSPMGTGELFF
.	.	TRBJ2-1	TRBV5-4	TGTGCCAGCAGCTTGGGGGCCCTCCGGGGGAATGAGCAGTTCTTC	CASSLGALRGNEQFF
TRBD1	once	TRBJ2-4	TRBV5-1	TGCGCCAGCAGCTTGGGACAGGGGTCGCCCGATTACTTC	CASSLGQGSPDYF
.	.	TRBJ2-3	TRBV9	TGTGCCAGCAGACCTTATGTAGCGGAAGATACGCAGTATTTT	CASRPYVAEDTQYF
.	.	TRBJ1-4	TRBV11-2	TGTGCCAGCGGGGGCTCGTTAGGTGAAAAACTGTTTTTT	CASGGSLGEKLFF
TRBD2	.	TRBJ2-3	TRBV3-1	TGTGCCAGCAGCCGCCAAGTGAGAGCTAGCGGATCAGATACGCAGTATTTT	CASSRQVRASGSDTQYF
TRBD2	few	TRBJ2-1	TRBV12-3/TRBV12-4	TGTGCCAGCAGTTTGGGTCGGGGGGACGAGTTCTTC	CASSLGRGDEFF
.	.	TRBJ1-4	TRBV3-1	TGTGCCAGCAGGTCAGGGGTGCGAGGAGAAAAACTGTTTTTT	CASRSGVRGEKLFF
.	few	TRBJ2-5	TRBV28	TGTGCCAGCAGTTCCGGCTCGACTAGAGAAGAGACCCAGTACTTC	CASSSGSTREETQYF
.	few	TRBJ2-1	TRBV12-3/TRBV12-4	TGTGCCAGCAGTTTACAGCGGGCCTCGGGGTTGGGGAAGTTCTTC	CASSLQRASGLGKFF
.	.	TRBJ1-2	TRBV6-1	TGTGCCAGCAGTGACGGGTTTGGCTACACCTTC	CASSDGFGYTF
TRBD1	.	TRBJ2-7	TRBV9	TGTGCCAGCAGCACACTAGACAGGGGCGAGCAGTACTTC	CASSTLDRGEQYF
.	many	TRBJ1-4	TRBV20-1	TGCAGTGCTAGAGATCGTCGGCAACTCAAACCGGAAAAACTGTTTTTT	CSARDRRQLKPEKLFF
TRBD2	few	TRBJ2-1	TRBV20-1	TGCAGTGCTGGGGGTAGCGGGAAGGTCAATGAGCAGTTCTTC	CSAGGSGKVNEQFF
.	few	TRBJ2-7	TRBV15	TGTGCCACCAGCAGAGGGGACACGGCCTACGAGCAGTACTTC	CATSRGDTAYEQYF
.	few	TRBJ2-3	TRBV5-1	TGCGCCAGCAGCTCGACAGGGAGGACAGATACGCAGTATTTT	CASSSTGRTDTQYF
.	.	TRBJ2-3	TRBV20-1	TGCAGTGCGGTTCTGAGTCGCACAGATACGCAGTATTTT	CSAVLSRTDTQYF
.	.	TRBJ1-5	TRBV7-8	TGTGCCAGCAGCTTAGAGGGGGGAAGGGGGAGATGGAGCAATCAGCCCCAGCATTTT	CASSLEGGRGRWSNQPQHF
.	.	TRBJ2-1	TRBV6-6	TGTGCCAGCAGTTACGGACTCGCAGGCTACAATGAGCAGTTCTTC	CASSYGLAGYNEQFF
TRBD2	.	TRBJ2-7	TRBV5-5	TGTGCCAGCAGCTTATTAGCGGGAGGGAACTACGAGCAGTACTTC	CASSLLAGGNYEQYF
.	many	TRBJ2-5	TRBV2	TGTGCCAGCAGCCGGAGGGAGACCCAGTACTTC	CASSRRETQYF
.	.	TRBJ2-5	TRBV18	TGTGCCAGCTCACCCGGGACTGAAGAGACCCAGTACTTC	CASSPGTEETQYF